Listed below are T cell receptor beta chains from one sample, sequenced in a study of radiotherapy plus CTLA-4 blockade in lung cancer. The protocol was immunoSEQ multiplex PCR, while the TCRdb copy is restricted to in-frame clones and leaves out a portion. The sample lists 35,000 to 45,000 clones, more than 70% occurring once. The sample here was peripheral blood, taken from a patient treated with radiotherapy plus ipilimumab. These receptors were obtained from a human donor with non-small cell lung cancer who had stable disease on radiotherapy plus ipilimumab. Both conserved end residues are part of each CDR3. The order of the fields is V gene, clone size, D gene, J gene, CDR3 protein, CDR3 DNA. A D gene is named only where the DNA matches it firmly. Clone size is given for some rows only: seen once, a few or many times, or a class if the clone is expanded.

V: TRBV19; size: .; D: .; J: TRBJ2-1; CDR3: CASSIGGSGEQFF; DNA: TGTGCCAGTAGTATAGGAGGTAGCGGTGAGCAGTTCTTC
V: TRBV4-3; size: .; D: TRBD1; J: TRBJ2-7; CDR3: CASSLTGQGWDEQYF; DNA: TGCGCCAGCAGCCTCACAGGACAGGGCTGGGACGAGCAGTACTTC
V: TRBV18; size: .; D: TRBD2; J: TRBJ2-1; CDR3: CASSTLGLADNEQFF; DNA: TGTGCCAGCTCAACGTTGGGACTAGCGGACAATGAGCAGTTCTTC
V: TRBV7-2; size: .; D: .; J: TRBJ2-3; CDR3: CASSLASSDTQYF; DNA: TGTGCCAGCAGCTTAGCAAGCTCAGATACGCAGTATTTT
V: TRBV20-1; size: .; D: TRBD2; J: TRBJ2-7; CDR3: CSAGTSGEQYF; DNA: TGCAGTGCAGGGACTAGCGGCGAGCAGTACTTC
V: TRBV7-2; size: .; D: .; J: TRBJ1-4; CDR3: CASSLAFPVNEKLFF; DNA: TGTGCCAGCAGCTTAGCATTCCCAGTTAATGAAAAACTGTTTTTT
V: TRBV7-6; size: .; D: .; J: TRBJ2-3; CDR3: CASSLRVEDTQYF; DNA: TGTGCCAGCAGCCTCCGGGTTGAGGATACGCAGTATTTT
V: TRBV28; size: once; D: TRBD1; J: TRBJ1-2; CDR3: CASTPTGSSSYGYTF; DNA: TGTGCCAGCACCCCGACAGGGTCGTCTTCCTATGGCTACACCTTC
V: TRBV5-6; size: once; D: .; J: TRBJ2-7; CDR3: CASSLGLGGEHYEQYF; DNA: TGTGCCAGCAGCTTGGGGTTGGGGGGTGAGCACTACGAGCAGTACTTC
V: TRBV5-6; size: once; D: TRBD1; J: TRBJ1-1; CDR3: CASNPLGQGAVNTEAFF; DNA: TGTGCCAGCAACCCTTTGGGACAGGGGGCGGTGAACACTGAAGCTTTCTTT
V: TRBV23-1; size: .; D: TRBD1; J: TRBJ2-7; CDR3: CASGGQTNYEQYF; DNA: TGCGCCAGCGGGGGACAGACAAACTACGAGCAGTACTTC
V: TRBV11-3; size: .; D: .; J: TRBJ2-1; CDR3: CASSLDLPGSSQFF; DNA: TGTGCCAGCAGCTTAGATTTGCCGGGATCTTCGCAGTTCTTC
V: TRBV7-9; size: few; D: .; J: TRBJ2-3; CDR3: CASSYWAADTQYF; DNA: TGTGCCAGCAGCTATTGGGCAGCAGATACGCAGTATTTT
V: TRBV5-1; size: .; D: TRBD1; J: TRBJ2-1; CDR3: CASSLSGTGLNEQFF; DNA: TGCGCCAGCAGCTTGTCCGGGACAGGGCTCAATGAGCAGTTCTTC
V: TRBV6-6; size: once; D: TRBD2; J: TRBJ2-1; CDR3: CASSFGLADYNEQFF; DNA: TGTGCCAGCAGTTTTGGACTAGCGGACTACAATGAGCAGTTCTTC
V: TRBV28; size: .; D: .; J: TRBJ2-1; CDR3: CASSFILGTRAKNEQFF; DNA: TGTGCCAGCAGTTTTATTTTGGGGACACGGGCTAAGAATGAGCAGTTCTTC
V: TRBV9; size: .; D: .; J: TRBJ1-1; CDR3: CASSVAVNTEAFF; DNA: TGTGCCAGCAGCGTAGCGGTGAACACTGAAGCTTTCTTT
V: TRBV7-8; size: few; D: TRBD1; J: TRBJ2-7; CDR3: CASSLLQGSSYEQYF; DNA: TGTGCCAGCAGCTTGCTACAGGGGTCCTCCTACGAGCAGTACTTC
V: TRBV7-9; size: .; D: .; J: TRBJ2-4; CDR3: CASSYPERTAIQYF; DNA: TGTGCCAGCAGCTACCCAGAAAGGACAGCTATTCAGTACTTC
V: TRBV9; size: .; D: .; J: TRBJ2-7; CDR3: CASSVDGTTYEQYF; DNA: TGTGCCAGCAGCGTAGATGGCACTACCTACGAGCAGTACTTC
V: TRBV18; size: once; D: .; J: TRBJ2-2; CDR3: CASSPNQDGELFF; DNA: TGTGCCAGCTCCCCGAATCAGGACGGGGAGCTGTTTTTT
V: TRBV27; size: .; D: TRBD1; J: TRBJ1-6; CDR3: CASSRVQGANSPLHF; DNA: TGTGCCAGCAGCCGAGTTCAGGGGGCTAATTCACCCCTCCACTTT
V: TRBV7-9; size: few; D: .; J: TRBJ2-3; CDR3: CASSIQARDSTDTQYF; DNA: TGTGCCAGCAGCATCCAGGCGCGGGACTCGACAGATACGCAGTATTTT
V: TRBV27; size: .; D: .; J: TRBJ2-7; CDR3: CASSLFPLDSTYEQYF; DNA: TGTGCCAGCAGTTTATTTCCCTTGGACAGTACCTACGAGCAGTACTTC
V: TRBV19; size: .; D: TRBD1; J: TRBJ1-1; CDR3: CASSKGRRRDSTEAFF; DNA: TGTGCCAGTAGTAAGGGACGGCGGAGGGACAGCACTGAAGCTTTCTTT
V: TRBV28; size: .; D: .; J: TRBJ2-7; CDR3: CATVSSRRSYEQYF; DNA: TGTGCCACCGTTAGCTCCCGCCGCTCCTACGAGCAGTACTTC
V: TRBV4-1; size: .; D: TRBD1; J: TRBJ1-4; CDR3: CASSQETGPLNEKLFF; DNA: TGCGCCAGCAGCCAAGAGACAGGGCCCCTTAATGAAAAACTGTTTTTT
V: TRBV11-2; size: .; D: .; J: TRBJ2-6; CDR3: CASSLFQEAGANVLTF; DNA: TGTGCCAGCAGCTTATTTCAGGAGGCTGGGGCCAACGTCCTGACTTTC
V: TRBV27; size: .; D: TRBD1; J: TRBJ1-1; CDR3: CASSLLQGAEAFF; DNA: TGTGCCAGCAGTTTATTGCAGGGGGCTGAAGCTTTCTTT
V: TRBV19; size: .; D: .; J: TRBJ2-3; CDR3: CASSMGTRRADTQYF; DNA: TGTGCCAGTAGTATGGGGACACGTCGTGCAGATACGCAGTATTTT
V: TRBV7-8; size: few; D: .; J: TRBJ2-2; CDR3: CASSLARRLARTGELFF; DNA: TGTGCCAGCAGCTTAGCAAGGCGGCTAGCACGCACCGGGGAGCTGTTTTTT
V: TRBV7-8; size: .; D: TRBD1; J: TRBJ1-1; CDR3: CASTLFPGTGGGEAFF; DNA: TGTGCCAGCACCCTCTTTCCGGGAACAGGGGGCGGTGAAGCTTTCTTT
V: TRBV5-6; size: .; D: TRBD1; J: TRBJ2-5; CDR3: CASSPGTGGLTGETQYF; DNA: TGTGCCAGCAGCCCCGGGACAGGGGGCCTGACAGGGGAGACCCAGTACTTC
V: TRBV4-3; size: .; D: TRBD2; J: TRBJ2-7; CDR3: CASSQVGLAGYEQYF; DNA: TGCGCCAGCAGCCAAGTGGGACTAGCGGGATACGAGCAGTACTTC
V: TRBV19; size: .; D: .; J: TRBJ1-2; CDR3: CASSAGFGSYGYTF; DNA: TGTGCCAGTTCGGCGGGCTTCGGCAGCTATGGCTACACCTTC
V: TRBV4-1; size: .; D: .; J: TRBJ1-2; CDR3: CASSQDWGEANYGYTF; DNA: TGCGCCAGCAGCCAAGATTGGGGGGAAGCTAACTATGGCTACACCTTC
V: TRBV5-4; size: .; D: .; J: TRBJ2-1; CDR3: CASSPRQVWDEQFF; DNA: TGTGCCAGCAGCCCGAGACAGGTCTGGGATGAGCAGTTCTTC
V: TRBV5-6; size: once; D: TRBD1; J: TRBJ2-2; CDR3: CASSAYRDRKTGELFF; DNA: TGTGCCAGCAGCGCCTACCGGGACAGAAAAACCGGGGAGCTGTTTTTT
V: TRBV28; size: .; D: .; J: TRBJ1-1; CDR3: CASRGSRDPLNTEAFF; DNA: TGTGCCAGCAGAGGTAGCCGGGATCCTTTGAACACTGAAGCTTTCTTT
V: TRBV28; size: few; D: .; J: TRBJ1-1; CDR3: CASSLSWRNTEAFF; DNA: TGTGCCAGCAGTTTAAGTTGGAGGAACACTGAAGCTTTCTTT
V: TRBV2; size: .; D: TRBD2; J: TRBJ2-3; CDR3: CASSSTRTSGGGTDTQYF; DNA: TGTGCCAGCAGTAGCACTAGGACTAGCGGGGGGGGCACAGATACGCAGTATTTT
V: TRBV9; size: .; D: .; J: TRBJ2-6; CDR3: CASSVQQGSGANVLTF; DNA: TGTGCCAGCAGCGTTCAACAGGGTTCCGGGGCCAACGTCCTGACTTTC
V: TRBV27; size: .; D: .; J: TRBJ1-5; CDR3: CASSYIRDQPQHF; DNA: TGTGCCAGCAGCTACATACGGGATCAGCCCCAGCATTTT
V: TRBV7-2; size: .; D: .; J: TRBJ1-5; CDR3: CASSPFNQPQHF; DNA: TGTGCCAGCAGCCCGTTTAATCAGCCCCAGCATTTT
V: TRBV19; size: .; D: .; J: TRBJ2-2; CDR3: CASRGWESGELFF; DNA: TGTGCCAGTAGAGGGTGGGAGTCCGGGGAGCTGTTTTTT
V: TRBV30; size: .; D: .; J: TRBJ1-5; CDR3: CAWSVGPGSVAQHF; DNA: TGTGCCTGGAGTGTAGGTCCGGGTTCCGTGGCCCAGCATTTT
V: TRBV7-3; size: .; D: .; J: TRBJ2-5; CDR3: CASSLGSLETQYF; DNA: TGTGCCAGCAGCTTAGGGAGTCTCGAGACCCAGTACTTC